This record concerns one TCR beta chain sequence. This sample was included in a study of blood T cells in healthy people across ages. Study in general: Researchers report that template switching captured about one barcoded beta molecule per two T cells.

Trimming left V 5 bases short and J 8 bases short, with 18 bases between. Germline V gene lookup returns CDR1 SGHVS and CDR2 FQNEAQ. The CDR3 runs to 14 residues. A second roughly 6 to 11 cycle PCR used barcoded and J-beta primers. Each sample provided no less than 2.5 million CDR3-containing paired-end reads. A single record per CDR3 protein comes from TCRdb applying MiXCR to the 5' RACE reads. Of 920,000 or so distinct CDR3 sequences listed, 35% to 55% are singletons. Sequencing was performed on blood. The clonotype originates from a woman aged 60-75 years in good health. The rearrangement joins TRBV7-8 to TRBJ1-2; D remains unclear. CDR3 sequence: CASSVPNQKAGYTF. The CDR3, as DNA: TGTGCCAGCAGCGTACCTAACCAAAAGGCCGGCTACACCTTC.